This TCR beta chain comes out of a study of cytotoxic CD8 clonotypes in ibrutinib-treated CLL. The repertoire was sequenced with immunoSEQ multiplex PCR; TCRdb's copy has only in-frame clones and lacks some. This table holds approximately 100,000 clones, 58% found once. This CDR3 contains 14 residues. The germline V gene has CDR1 SQVTM and CDR2 ANQGSEA. Trimming took 5 bases from V and 1 from J, leaving 14 bases between them. This clone was detected only a few times. This TCR was sampled from a human donor with chronic lymphocytic leukemia. The chain is built from TRBV29-1 and TRBJ1-1, with D maybe TRBD1 (6 bases). The sample here was PBMCs, taken after 24 months of ibrutinib treatment. This CDR3 reads CSVKQQGENTEAFF. The CDR3 DNA sequence: TGCAGCGTTAAGCAACAGGGAGAGAACACTGAAGCTTTCTTT.